This paragraph covers one TCR beta chain sequence. Here immunoSEQ multiplex PCR was the method, and the copy in TCRdb shows in-frame clones only, minus some. The table records around 290,000 clones, around 87% of them present only once. V was pared by 6 bases and J by 4 bases, with 9 bases of the junction left unmatched. Germline CDR1 is MNHEY and CDR2 is SVGEGT. The length of the CDR3 is 15 residues. The data stem from a study of blood T cell repertoires in COVID-19. This sequence was found in a woman aged 45-59 years who had recovered from COVID-19. The material sequenced was peripheral blood. The chain links TRBV6-2 or TRBV6-3 to TRBJ2-3; TRBD1 matches at 8 bases. This CDR3 is CASSFGQGSADTQYF. CDR3 coding DNA: TGTGCCAGCAGCTTCGGACAGGGTTCGGCAGATACGCAGTATTTT.